Listed below are T cell receptor beta chains from one sample, sequenced in a study of cytomegalovirus exposure and HLA in healthy donors. TCRdb's copy holds only in-frame clones and misses some; the assay was immunoSEQ multiplex PCR. The table records 90,000 to 95,000 clones, 75% to 85% of them present only once. The sequencing input was PBMCs. The receptors were sampled from a man aged 18 to 30 in good health and CMV-seronegative. CDR3s include the opening cysteine and the closing phenylalanine or tryptophan. A D gene is named only where the DNA matches it firmly. Size tells how often a clone was seen (once, few, many) or the class of an expanded clone, and some rows leave it out.

J gene,V gene,clone size,D gene,CDR3 DNA,CDR3 protein
TRBJ2-2,TRBV7-3,.,TRBD1,TGTGCCGGGTTGACGATTTCAGGGGGCACCGGGGAGCTGTTTTTT,CAGLTISGGTGELFF
TRBJ1-3,TRBV11-2,.,TRBD1,TGTGCCAGCAGCTCCACAGGGGCTGGAAACACCATATATTTT,CASSSTGAGNTIYF
TRBJ2-3,TRBV5-8,few,TRBD1,TGTGCCAGCAGCGGGGGACAGGGCTCCTACACAGATACGCAGTATTTT,CASSGGQGSYTDTQYF
TRBJ1-1,TRBV9,.,TRBD1,TGTGCCAGCAGCGTGACGGGACAGACGAACACTGAAGCTTTCTTT,CASSVTGQTNTEAFF
TRBJ1-2,TRBV5-5,.,.,TGTGCCAGCAGCGGTACCGACAGTGCTCCTAACTATGGCTACACCTTC,CASSGTDSAPNYGYTF
TRBJ1-5,TRBV6-1,once,TRBD1,TGTGCCAGCAGCGGGACAGCGGATCAGCCCCAGCATTTT,CASSGTADQPQHF
TRBJ2-7,TRBV5-1,.,.,TGCGCCAGCAGCTCCGGACAGCTCACCTACGAGCAGTACTTC,CASSSGQLTYEQYF
TRBJ1-5,TRBV27,.,TRBD1,TGTGCCACTCCCGGGGACAGGGATTGTAGCAATCAGCCCCAGCATTTT,CATPGDRDCSNQPQHF
TRBJ1-4,TRBV2,.,.,TGTGCCAGCAGTGAAAGGGCAGGGATTGAAAAACTGTTTTTT,CASSERAGIEKLFF
TRBJ2-3,TRBV5-1,.,TRBD2,TGCGCCAGCACCCGCCGCGGGGGTTCCACAGATACGCAGTATTTT,CASTRRGGSTDTQYF
TRBJ1-1,TRBV5-1,few,.,TGCGCCAGCAGCGCCGGAGAGAACACTGAAGCTTTCTTT,CASSAGENTEAFF
TRBJ2-5,TRBV6-5,.,.,TGTGCCAGCAGTTCACGGAGGGCCGTTGGGACAGAGACCCAGTACTTC,CASSSRRAVGTETQYF
TRBJ1-2,TRBV20-1,.,.,TGCAGTGCTAGAGATGAGAGCGGCTACACCTTC,CSARDESGYTF
TRBJ1-4,TRBV11-2,.,.,TGTGCCAGCAGCTTAAACAGGGCAACTAATGAAAAACTGTTTTTT,CASSLNRATNEKLFF
TRBJ2-1,TRBV5-1,few,TRBD2,TGCGCCAGCAGCAAACTAGCGGGGGCCTACAATGAGCAGTTCTTC,CASSKLAGAYNEQFF
TRBJ2-1,TRBV7-8,.,TRBD1,TGTGCCAGCAGCGCGGACAGGGGGCTCAATGAGCAGTTCTTC,CASSADRGLNEQFF
TRBJ1-5,TRBV5-6,.,TRBD1,TGTGCCAGCAGTCAAACAGGGGCCGAGGGTCAGCCCCAGCATTTT,CASSQTGAEGQPQHF
TRBJ2-5,TRBV18,.,TRBD2,TGTGCCAGCTCCCCAGGGCTAGCGGGGCAAGAGACCCAGTACTTC,CASSPGLAGQETQYF
TRBJ2-1,TRBV7-9,.,.,TGTTCCAGCAGCCCCTATCCCCGGGACTGGGCCTACAATGAGCAGTTCTTC,CSSSPYPRDWAYNEQFF
TRBJ1-6,TRBV7-2,.,TRBD1,TGTGCCAGCAGCTTACAGGGGGCTAATAATTCACCCCTCCACTTT,CASSLQGANNSPLHF
TRBJ2-7,TRBV5-1,.,.,TGCGCCAGTCAGAGACAAAGCAGCTCCTACGAGCAGTACTTC,CASQRQSSSYEQYF
TRBJ1-3,TRBV5-1,.,TRBD1,TGCGCCAGCAGCTTGGCCGGGAGGGGGCTTGACTCTGGAAACACCATATATTTT,CASSLAGRGLDSGNTIYF
TRBJ1-2,TRBV6-6,.,.,TGTGCCAGCACGGAAGGGAGACTTTACTATGGCTACACCTTC,CASTEGRLYYGYTF
TRBJ1-2,TRBV4-1,once,TRBD1,TGCGCCAGCAGCCAATGGGCAGGGGGTAACTATGGCTACACCTTC,CASSQWAGGNYGYTF